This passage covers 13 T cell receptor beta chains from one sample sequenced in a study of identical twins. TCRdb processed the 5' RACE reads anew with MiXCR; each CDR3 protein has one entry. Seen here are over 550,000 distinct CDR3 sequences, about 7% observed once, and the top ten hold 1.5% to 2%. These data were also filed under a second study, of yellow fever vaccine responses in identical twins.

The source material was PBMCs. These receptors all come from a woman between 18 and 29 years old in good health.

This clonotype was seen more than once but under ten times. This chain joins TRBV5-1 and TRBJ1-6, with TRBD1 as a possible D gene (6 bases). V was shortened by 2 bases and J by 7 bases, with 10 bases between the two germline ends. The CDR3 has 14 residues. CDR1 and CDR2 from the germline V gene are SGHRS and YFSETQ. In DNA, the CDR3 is TGCGCCAGCAGCTTTTCAGGGGAAAATTCACCCCTCCACTTT. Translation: CASSFSGENSPLHF.

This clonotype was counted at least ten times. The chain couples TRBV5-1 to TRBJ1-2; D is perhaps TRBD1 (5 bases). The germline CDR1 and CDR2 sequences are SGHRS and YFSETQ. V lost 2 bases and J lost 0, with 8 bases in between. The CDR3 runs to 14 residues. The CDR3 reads CASSLGDSNYGYTF. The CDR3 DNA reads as TGCGCCAGCAGCTTAGGGGATTCTAACTATGGCTACACCTTC.

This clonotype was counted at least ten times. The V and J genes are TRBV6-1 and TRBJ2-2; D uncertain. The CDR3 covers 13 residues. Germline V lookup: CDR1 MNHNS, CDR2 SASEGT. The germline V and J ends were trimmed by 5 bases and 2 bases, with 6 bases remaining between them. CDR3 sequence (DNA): TGTGCCAGCAGTCGGAGCAACACCGGGGAGCTGTTTTTT. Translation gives CASSRSNTGELFF.

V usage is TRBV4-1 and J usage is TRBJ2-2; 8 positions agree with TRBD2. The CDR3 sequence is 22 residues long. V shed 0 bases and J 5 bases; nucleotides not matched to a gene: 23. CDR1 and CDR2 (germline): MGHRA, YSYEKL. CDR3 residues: CASSQESRFQGTRAGATGELFF. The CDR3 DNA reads TGCGCCAGCAGCCAAGAATCAAGGTTCCAGGGAACTAGAGCGGGGGCAACCGGGGAGCTGTTTTTT.

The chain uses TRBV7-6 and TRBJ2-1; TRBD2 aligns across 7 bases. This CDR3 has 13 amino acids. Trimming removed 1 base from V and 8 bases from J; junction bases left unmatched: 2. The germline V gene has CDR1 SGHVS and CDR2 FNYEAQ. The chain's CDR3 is CASSLVRGDEQFF. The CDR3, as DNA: TGTGCCAGCAGCTTAGTACGGGGGGATGAGCAGTTCTTC.

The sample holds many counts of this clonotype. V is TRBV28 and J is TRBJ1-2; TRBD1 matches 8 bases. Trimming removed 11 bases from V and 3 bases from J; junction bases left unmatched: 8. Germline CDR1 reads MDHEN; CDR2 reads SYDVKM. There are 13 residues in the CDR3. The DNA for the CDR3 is TGTGCCCTACGACAGGGGTTGGACTATGGCTACACCTTC. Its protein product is CALRQGLDYGYTF.

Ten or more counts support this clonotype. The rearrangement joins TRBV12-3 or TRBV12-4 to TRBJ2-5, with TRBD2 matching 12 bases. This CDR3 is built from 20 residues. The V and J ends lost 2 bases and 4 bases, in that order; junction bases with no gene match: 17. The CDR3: CASSLFLGVGTSGRRETQYF. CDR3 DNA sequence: TGTGCCAGCAGTTTATTTCTCGGAGTCGGGACTAGCGGGCGTAGAGAGACCCAGTACTTC.

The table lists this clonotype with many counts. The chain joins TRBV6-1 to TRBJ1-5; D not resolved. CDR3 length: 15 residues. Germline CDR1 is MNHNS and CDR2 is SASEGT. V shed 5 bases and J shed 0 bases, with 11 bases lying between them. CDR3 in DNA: TGTGCCAGCAGTCCCTTTCAGGTTAGCAATCAGCCCCAGCATTTT. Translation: CASSPFQVSNQPQHF.

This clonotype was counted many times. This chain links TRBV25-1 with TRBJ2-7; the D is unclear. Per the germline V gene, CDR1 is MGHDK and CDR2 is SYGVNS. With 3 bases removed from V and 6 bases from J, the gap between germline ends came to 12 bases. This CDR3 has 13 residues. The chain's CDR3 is CASSEHSHSEQYF. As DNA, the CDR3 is TGTGCCAGCAGTGAGCACAGCCATTCCGAGCAGTACTTC.

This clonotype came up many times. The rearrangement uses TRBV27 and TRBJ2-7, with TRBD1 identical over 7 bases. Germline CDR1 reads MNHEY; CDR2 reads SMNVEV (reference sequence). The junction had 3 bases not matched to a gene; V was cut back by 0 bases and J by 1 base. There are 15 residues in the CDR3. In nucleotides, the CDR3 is TGTGCCAGCAGTTTATCGGGGGACAGTTCCTACGAGCAGTACTTC. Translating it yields CASSLSGDSSYEQYF.

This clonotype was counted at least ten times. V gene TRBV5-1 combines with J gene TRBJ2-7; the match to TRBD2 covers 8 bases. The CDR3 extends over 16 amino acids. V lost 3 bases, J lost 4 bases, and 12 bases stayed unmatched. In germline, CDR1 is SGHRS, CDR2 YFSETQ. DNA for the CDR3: TGCGCCAGCAGCTCCGGACTAACTAGCGGAGCTTACGAGCAGTACTTC. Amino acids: CASSSGLTSGAYEQYF.

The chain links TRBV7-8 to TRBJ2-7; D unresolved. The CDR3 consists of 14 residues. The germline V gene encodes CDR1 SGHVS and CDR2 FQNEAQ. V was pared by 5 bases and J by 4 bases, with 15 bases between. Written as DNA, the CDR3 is TGTGCCAGCAGCCTTTCCCCCGTTGGGTACGAGCAGTACGTC. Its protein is CASSLSPVGYEQYV.

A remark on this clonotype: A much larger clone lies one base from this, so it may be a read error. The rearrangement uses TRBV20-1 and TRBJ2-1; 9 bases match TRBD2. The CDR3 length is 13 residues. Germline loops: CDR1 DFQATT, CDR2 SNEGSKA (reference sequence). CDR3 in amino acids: CIWREGLGNEQFF. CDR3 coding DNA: TGCATCTGGCGGGAGGGTTTAGGGAATGAGCAGTTCTTC.